Following are 14 T cell receptor beta chains from one sample sequenced in a study. TCRdb reprocessed the 5' RACE reads with MiXCR, giving one entry per CDR3 protein. The table records approximately 5,000 distinct CDR3 sequences, under 35% of them present only once. The material sequenced was memory CD4+ T cells sorted from a lymph node. Subset noted: memory CD4+ T cells, CD4+CD45RO+CD25-. These receptors were collected from a female donor with breast cancer.

As for this clonotype: One end of the junction fails to match germline, which may point to a read error. The chain carries TRBV4-1 and TRBJ1-1, with unresolved D. Germline CDR1 and CDR2: MGHRA and YSYEKL. The CDR3 sequence is 15 residues long. The chain's CDR3 is CASSQLWKDDTEAFF. For the CDR3, the DNA is TGCGCTAGCAGCCAACTGTGGAAGGACGACACTGAAGCTTTCTTT.

The chain combines TRBV5-1 with TRBJ1-2, with D possibly TRBD1 on 6 matching bases. This CDR3 region has 15 residues. V gave up 0 bases and J gave up 10 bases, with 19 bases separating them. Germline assignment: CDR1 SGHRS and CDR2 YFSETQ. The CDR3 nucleotides read TGCGCCAGCAGCTTGGGTTGGGCTGACCCGGGACACTACACCTTC. It codes for CASSLGWADPGHYTF.

The rearrangement uses TRBV5-1 and TRBJ2-1; D could derive from TRBD1 or TRBD2 (5 bases each). In germline, CDR1 is SGHRS, CDR2 YFSETQ. This CDR3 is 11 amino acids long. The ends were cut back, 5 bases at V and 9 bases at J, with 9 bases in the middle. In nucleotides, the CDR3 is TGCGCCAGCAGAGTGGGGACTGAGCAGTTCTTC. This gives the protein CASRVGTEQFF.

A note on this clonotype: A much larger clone lies a single base off, so this may be a read error. The chain has TRBV11-2 and TRBJ2-5, with 9 bases matching TRBD2. CDR1 is SGHAT, CDR2 FQNNGV, per germline. The CDR3 sequence is 13 residues long. The CDR3 DNA reads TGTGCAAGCGTCAGCGGGGGGCAAGCGACCCAGTACTTC. Translation gives CASVSGGQATQYF.

The V and J genes are TRBV5-1 and TRBJ2-7, with TRBD1 matching over 9 bases. Germline trimming cut 2 bases from V and 1 base from J; bases unmatched to any gene: 1. The CDR3 contains 14 residues. Germline lookup yields CDR1 SGHRS and CDR2 YFSETQ. CDR3 DNA sequence: TGCGCCAGCAGCTTACAGGGGGCATCCTACGAGCAGTACTTC. It specifies CASSLQGASYEQYF.

This clonotype is medium-sized in the sample. The chain's CDR3 is CASSNTGGEGTEAFF. CDR3 sequence (DNA): TGCGCCAGCAGCAACACAGGGGGCGAGGGCACTGAAGCTTTCTTT. V is TRBV5-1 and J is TRBJ1-1; 9 nucleotides align to TRBD1. With V trimmed by 4 bases and J by 4 bases, 8 bases remained unmatched. From germline, CDR1 is SGHRS and CDR2 YFSETQ. This CDR3 is 15 amino acids long.

The chain uses TRBV19 and TRBJ2-7; 8 bases are a match to TRBD1. J lost 3 bases, V lost 5 bases, and 6 bases had no gene match. The germline CDR1 and CDR2 sequences are LNHDA and SQIVND (reference sequence). The CDR3 consists of 14 residues. CDR3 region: CASSRQGSDYEQYF. DNA of the CDR3: TGTGCCAGTAGTCGACAGGGGTCTGACTACGAGCAGTACTTC.

This clonotype was picked up a small number of times. It may be a read error: a sequence one base away is much more abundant. This chain connects TRBV3-1 to TRBJ1-6; maybe TRBD1 (6 bases). Germline V gene data show CDR1 as LGHDT and CDR2 as YNNKEL (reference sequence). The CDR3 covers 14 residues. The CDR3 DNA sequence: TGTGCCAGCAGCGCCCCGGGGACAAATTCACCCCCCCACTTT. Its protein product is CASSAPGTNSPPHF.

By frequency in the sample, this clonotype is medium-sized. CDR3 DNA sequence: TGTGCCAGCAGCTTAAGCGGGGACGAGCAGTACTTC. Protein sequence: CASSLSGDEQYF. The J gene is TRBJ2-7, the V gene TRBV7-6, with 7 bases identical to TRBD2. The length of the CDR3 is 12 residues. Germline-derived CDR1 and CDR2 are SGHVS and FNYEAQ. The V and J ends lost 2 bases and 5 bases, in that order; junction bases with no gene match: 0.

This clonotype showed up just a few times. The chain recombines TRBV20-1 with TRBJ2-7, with D maybe TRBD1 (5 bases). V lost 6 bases and J lost 9, with 21 bases in between. CDR1 is DFQATT and CDR2 is SNEGSKA in the germline V gene (reference sequence). CDR3 size: 13 residues. CDR3 DNA sequence: TGCAGTGCCTACCTACAGGCCCTCACCGGGCAGTACTTC. Translated, it gives CSAYLQALTGQYF.

This clonotype was found many times. The rearrangement links TRBV7-6 to TRBJ2-7, with 9 nucleotides matching TRBD1. The CDR3 runs 14 residues. Germline V gene lookup returns CDR1 SGHVS and CDR2 FNYEAQ. The V and J ends lost 4 bases and 7 bases, in that order; junction bases with no gene match: 8. The DNA for the CDR3 is TGTGCCAGCAGCTCCCGGACAGGGGAGGGGGAGCAGTACTTC. As protein: CASSSRTGEGEQYF. The full variable domain, with the rest looked up from reference TRBV7-6 and TRBJ2-7, is GAGVSQSPRYKVTKRGQDVALRCDPISGHVSLYWYRQALGQGPEFLTYFNYEAQQDKSGLPNDRFSAERPEGSISTLTIQRTEQRDSAMYRCASSSRTGEGEQYFGPGTRLTVT.

A word on this clonotype: A read error may account for a junction end that differs from germline. The chain is built from TRBV28 and TRBJ2-7; TRBD2 matches 7 bases. Germline CDR1 is MDHEN and CDR2 is SYDVKM. There are 13 residues in the CDR3. CDR3 amino acids: CASRLVTSYGQYF. The CDR3 bases are TGTGCCAGCAGGTTGGTGACTAGCTACGGGCAGTACTTC.

The table lists this clonotype with many counts. J is TRBJ1-2 and V is TRBV7-2; no firm D call. Germline values: CDR1 SGHTA, CDR2 FQGNSA. CDR3 length: 14 amino acids. The V end lost 0 bases, the J end lost 3 bases, and 8 bases lay between the germline ends. CDR3 coding DNA: TGTGCCAGCAGCTTAGCGGCGGGTGACTATGGCTACACCTTC. As protein: CASSLAAGDYGYTF.

The V call is TRBV24-1, the J call TRBJ2-3, with D tentatively TRBD2 (5 bases). The CDR3 loop spans 14 amino acids. Germline V gives CDR1 KGHDR, CDR2 SFDVKD. V was trimmed by 3 bases and J by 8 bases, leaving 14 bases between them. The CDR3 region has the DNA TGTGCCACCAGTGATATTCGGGAATCCGTTACGCAGTATTTT. Translating gives CATSDIRESVTQYF.